These T cell receptor beta chains were read from a single sample in a study of control samples from healthy donors and cancer patients. The method was immunoSEQ multiplex PCR; TCRdb's version includes in-frame clones alone and lacks a portion of them. The sample has over 150,000 clones, 96% seen once. The sequencing sample was made of blood. These receptors were taken from a woman aged 30 to 39 in good health. The CDR3 runs from the conserved cysteine through the conserved F or W. The order of the fields is clone size, J gene, V gene, D gene, CDR3 protein, CDR3 DNA. A D gene is named only where the DNA matches it firmly. The listing skips clone size in some rows; elsewhere it reads once, few, many or a size class.

.,TRBJ2-1,TRBV7-2,.,CASSLRSSYNEQFF,TGTGCCAGCAGCTTGCGGAGCTCCTACAATGAGCAGTTCTTC
.,TRBJ1-4,TRBV29-1,.,CSVERLHEKLFF,TGCAGCGTTGAAAGGTTACATGAAAAACTGTTTTTT
once,TRBJ1-4,TRBV27,TRBD1,CASRRGRGTNEKLFF,TGTGCCAGCAGGAGGGGGCGTGGGACTAATGAAAAACTGTTTTTT
.,TRBJ2-2,TRBV11-2,.,CASRPFTGFPTGELFF,TGTGCCAGCAGACCGTTTACAGGGTTCCCCACCGGGGAGCTGTTTTTT
.,TRBJ2-5,TRBV28,.,CASKDRVGREETQYF,TGTGCCAGCAAAGACCGAGTGGGACGTGAAGAGACCCAGTACTTC
.,TRBJ1-4,TRBV18,.,CASSQNQGTTNEKLFF,TGTGCCAGCTCACAGAACCAGGGTACAACTAATGAAAAACTGTTTTTT
.,TRBJ2-6,TRBV3-1/TRBV3-2,TRBD1,CASSWTGVGANVLTF,TGTGCCAGCAGCTGGACAGGGGTTGGGGCCAACGTCCTGACTTTC
.,TRBJ1-5,TRBV6-4,.,CASLERGVRQPQHF,TGTGCCAGCCTGGAAAGGGGCGTACGGCAGCCCCAGCATTTT
.,TRBJ2-7,TRBV7-8,.,CASSFGGRGVDYEQYF,TGTGCCAGCAGCTTTGGGGGGAGAGGTGTTGACTACGAGCAGTACTTC
.,TRBJ1-2,TRBV5-4,.,CASSVGGADNYGYTF,TGTGCCAGCAGCGTGGGGGGGGCTGACAACTATGGCTACACCTTC
.,TRBJ2-7,TRBV19,.,CASSTPDSPHEQYF,TGTGCCAGTAGTACCCCGGACAGTCCCCACGAGCAGTACTTC
.,TRBJ1-4,TRBV7-9,TRBD1,CASSSVGTGEKLFF,TGTGCCAGCAGCTCTGTCGGGACAGGTGAAAAACTGTTTTTT
.,TRBJ2-7,TRBV5-1,TRBD1,CASSSLGQGDEQYF,TGCGCCAGCAGCTCACTGGGACAGGGAGACGAGCAGTACTTC
.,TRBJ1-2,TRBV30,.,CAWHGINYGYTF,TGTGCCTGGCACGGGATTAACTATGGCTACACCTTC
.,TRBJ1-5,TRBV3-1/TRBV3-2,TRBD1,CASSFGQGAGQPQHF,TGTGCCAGCAGCTTTGGACAGGGGGCAGGTCAGCCCCAGCATTTT
.,TRBJ1-2,TRBV5-5,TRBD1,CASSLDTGADYGYTF,TGTGCCAGCAGCTTGGATACAGGGGCGGACTATGGCTACACCTTC
.,TRBJ2-7,TRBV19,TRBD2,CASSMREGSYEQYF,TGTGCCAGTAGTATGAGGGAGGGGTCCTACGAGCAGTACTTC
.,TRBJ2-7,TRBV5-5,.,CASSLFGKLNYEQYF,TGTGCCAGCAGCCTATTTGGGAAATTGAACTACGAGCAGTACTTC
.,TRBJ1-1,TRBV7-9,.,CASSSEAYTEAFF,TGTGCCAGCAGCTCCGAAGCCTACACTGAAGCTTTCTTT
.,TRBJ1-1,TRBV9,.,CASKTEGNTEAFF,TGTGCCAGCAAGACAGAGGGGAACACTGAAGCTTTCTTT
.,TRBJ2-2,TRBV28,.,CASTVGNTGELFF,TGTGCCAGCACCGTTGGGAACACCGGGGAGCTGTTTTTT
.,TRBJ2-4,TRBV4-1,.,CASSPPGRGEKNIQYF,TGCGCCAGCAGCCCACCGGGCAGGGGGGAAAAAAACATTCAGTACTTC
.,TRBJ2-1,TRBV18,.,CASSPLVTQGEQFF,TGTGCCAGCTCACCACTGGTCACCCAGGGAGAGCAGTTCTTC
.,TRBJ1-2,TRBV28,TRBD1,CASSFRQGMDGYTF,TGTGCCAGCAGTTTCAGACAGGGGATGGATGGCTACACCTTC
.,TRBJ1-1,TRBV29-1,.,CSVEGRGSVTEAFF,TGCAGCGTTGAAGGAAGGGGTTCCGTCACTGAAGCTTTCTTT
.,TRBJ2-7,TRBV7-6,TRBD2,CASSLGLAGGSEQYF,TGTGCCAGCAGCTTAGGGCTAGCGGGCGGCTCGGAGCAGTACTTC
.,TRBJ2-3,TRBV19,.,CASSPERTAGNTDTQYF,TGTGCCAGTAGTCCCGAAAGAACGGCGGGGAACACAGATACGCAGTATTTT
.,TRBJ2-1,TRBV4-1,.,CASSLRGYNEQFF,TGCGCCAGCAGCCTGAGGGGGTACAATGAGCAGTTCTTC
.,TRBJ1-2,TRBV4-1,TRBD1,CASSHKGQGFYGYTF,TGCGCCAGCAGCCATAAGGGACAGGGGTTCTATGGCTACACCTTC
.,TRBJ2-7,TRBV28,.,CASSQTYEQYF,TGTGCCAGCAGTCAGACCTACGAGCAGTACTTC
once,TRBJ1-1,TRBV6-6,.,CASSPTGANTEAFF,TGTGCCAGCAGTCCTACGGGGGCGAACACTGAAGCTTTCTTT
once,TRBJ2-3,TRBV5-1,.,CASSSEGDTQYF,TGCGCCAGCAGCTCGGAAGGAGATACGCAGTATTTT
.,TRBJ1-4,TRBV28,.,CASSWDTRGEKLFF,TGTGCCAGCAGCTGGGACACCAGGGGTGAAAAACTGTTTTTT
.,TRBJ1-1,TRBV6-5,.,CASRTTGPEAFF,TGTGCCAGCAGAACTACAGGCCCTGAAGCTTTCTTT
.,TRBJ1-1,TRBV7-9,.,CASSRGRSDTEAFF,TGTGCCAGCTCTAGAGGGAGGTCGGACACTGAAGCTTTCTTT
.,TRBJ2-4,TRBV7-9,TRBD2,CASSHSGGLAKNIQYF,TGTGCCAGCAGCCACTCGGGGGGGCTAGCCAAAAACATTCAGTACTTC
.,TRBJ2-5,TRBV11-2,TRBD2,CASSPGGSGRLSFAETQYF,TGTGCCAGCAGCCCAGGAGGCAGCGGGAGGCTCTCGTTTGCAGAGACCCAGTACTTC
.,TRBJ1-2,TRBV11-2,.,CASSLQGSYGYTF,TGTGCCAGCAGCTTACAGGGGAGCTATGGCTACACCTTC
.,TRBJ2-3,TRBV12-2,.,CASRLKFGPSICSDTQYF,TGTGCAAGTCGCTTAAAATTCGGGCCTTCAATTTGTTCGGATACGCAGTATTTT
few,TRBJ1-1,TRBV10-3,.,CAISEGGGRGAFF,TGTGCCATCAGTGAGGGGGGCGGTCGGGGAGCTTTCTTT
.,TRBJ1-3,TRBV5-1,.,CASSLDGGTASGNTIYF,TGCGCCAGCAGCTTGGATGGGGGCACAGCCTCTGGAAACACCATATATTTT
.,TRBJ2-6,TRBV10-3,TRBD2,CAIRSGGAGGANVLTF,TGTGCCATCAGGAGCGGGGGGGCTGGTGGGGCCAACGTCCTGACTTTC